Detailed here is one TCR beta chain. This sample is drawn from a study of blood T cell repertoires in COVID-19. Study in general: T cells, B-cell-depleted T cells, or PBMCs supplied cDNA or gDNA.

The age range of participants was 18 to 89 years, with residence in more than 20 US areas. Recovered status in Cohort 3 required two negative PCRs, clearance, or symptom resolution. This CDR3 is 12 amino acids long. The V gene's germline CDR1 is SEHNR and CDR2 FQNEAQ (reference sequence). Trimming cost V 5 bases and J 11 bases, with 15 bases left between them. Libraries were prepared by immunoSEQ multiplex PCR; TCRdb keeps only in-frame clonotypes and omits some of them. The sample has 200,000 or so clones; around 89% are singletons. The chain joins TRBV7-9 to TRBJ1-1, with unresolved D. The sample comprised PBMCs or T cells enriched from blood (not recorded which). The receptor's source is a woman in her twenties or thirties who had recovered from COVID-19. CDR3 loop: CASSPRHLRAFF. CDR3 nucleotide sequence: TGTGCCAGCAGCCCCCGACATCTTAGGGCTTTCTTT.